This T cell receptor beta chain was retrieved from a study of T cells in Graves' hyperthyroidism and ophthalmopathy. Points from the study as a whole: Stable hyperthyroidism was told apart from ophthalmopathy by a model built on 13 V-J features. Most clonotypes expanded in thyroid above 0.001 were likewise present in blood.

Comments on this clonotype: Antigen: not known.

The CDR3 runs to 11 residues. Per germline, CDR1 SQVTM and CDR2 ANQGSEA. V dropped 8 bases and J dropped 4; count of bases not matched to a gene: 5. RNA transcripts were the template for amplifying TCR beta CDR3 regions. First-round RT-PCR targeting the TCR CDR3 was performed with the HTBI primer set. TCRdb called the multiplex PCR reads again in MiXCR, with one record for every CDR3 protein. The sample carries approximately 700,000 distinct CDR3 sequences, 45% recorded once. Uncontrolled infection, other autoimmune disease, pregnancy or lactation excluded patients. This receptor was identified in an adult man with Graves' disease, either hyperthyroidism or ophthalmopathy (not recorded which). The chain uses TRBV29-1 and TRBJ2-7; 7 positions match TRBD1. The material sequenced was peripheral blood or thyroid tissue (not recorded which). In nucleotides, the CDR3 is TGCAGCACGACAGGGAGTTACGAGCAGTACTTC. Translated: CSTTGSYEQYF.